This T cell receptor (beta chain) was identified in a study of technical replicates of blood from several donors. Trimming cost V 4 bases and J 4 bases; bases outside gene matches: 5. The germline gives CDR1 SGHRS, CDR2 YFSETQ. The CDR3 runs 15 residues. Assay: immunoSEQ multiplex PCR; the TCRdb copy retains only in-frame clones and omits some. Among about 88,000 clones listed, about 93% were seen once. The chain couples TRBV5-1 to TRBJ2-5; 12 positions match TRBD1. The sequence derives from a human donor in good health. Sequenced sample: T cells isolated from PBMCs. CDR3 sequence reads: CASSPGTGGAETQYF. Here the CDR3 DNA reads TGCGCCAGCAGCCCCGGGACAGGGGGCGCAGAGACCCAGTACTTC.